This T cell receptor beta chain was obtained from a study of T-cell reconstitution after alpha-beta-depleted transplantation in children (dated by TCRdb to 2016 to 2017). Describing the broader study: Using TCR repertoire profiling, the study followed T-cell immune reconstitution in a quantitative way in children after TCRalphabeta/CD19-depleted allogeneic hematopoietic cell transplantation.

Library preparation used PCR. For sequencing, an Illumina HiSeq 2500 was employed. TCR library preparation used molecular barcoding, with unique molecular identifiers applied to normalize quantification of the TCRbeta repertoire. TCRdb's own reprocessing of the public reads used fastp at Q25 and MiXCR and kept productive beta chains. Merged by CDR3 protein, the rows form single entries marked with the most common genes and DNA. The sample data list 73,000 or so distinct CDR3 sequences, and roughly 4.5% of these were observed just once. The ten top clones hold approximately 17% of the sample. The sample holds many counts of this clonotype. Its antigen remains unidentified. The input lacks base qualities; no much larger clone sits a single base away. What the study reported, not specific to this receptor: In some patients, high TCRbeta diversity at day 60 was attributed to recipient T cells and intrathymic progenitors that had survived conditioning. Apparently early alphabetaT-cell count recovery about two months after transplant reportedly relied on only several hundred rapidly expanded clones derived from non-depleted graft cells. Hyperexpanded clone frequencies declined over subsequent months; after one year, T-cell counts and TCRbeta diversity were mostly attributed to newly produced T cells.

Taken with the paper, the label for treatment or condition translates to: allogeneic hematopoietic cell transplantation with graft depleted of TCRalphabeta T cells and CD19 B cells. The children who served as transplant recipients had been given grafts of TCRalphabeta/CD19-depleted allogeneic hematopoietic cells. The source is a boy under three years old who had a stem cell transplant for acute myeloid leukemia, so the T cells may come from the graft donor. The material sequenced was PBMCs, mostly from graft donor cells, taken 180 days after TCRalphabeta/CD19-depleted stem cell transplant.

For the CDR3, the sequence is CSALNPPSETQYF. The sequenced DNA is TGCAGTGCCCTCAACCCCCCATCAGAGACCCAGTACTTC. The chain is made from TRBV20-1 and TRBJ2-5; the D gene is not confidently resolved. The CDR3 starts with the cysteine, ends with the phenylalanine, and has 13 residues. The read is trimmed to its CDR3 DNA, 39 bases read in frame from base 1. CDR1 is given as DFQATT and CDR2 as SNEGSKA, both from the germline V gene (reference sequence). Between the V and J ends, shortened by 6 bases and 4 bases respectively, the junction contains 15 bases.